The sequence of this T cell receptor (beta chain) was determined in a study of blood T cells in healthy people across ages. This CDR3 has 13 amino acids. The germline V and J ends were trimmed by 3 bases and 4 bases, with 9 bases remaining between them. The germline gives CDR1 MGHDK, CDR2 SYGVNS. Primers used in a second PCR of roughly 6 to 12 cycles were a sample-barcoded 5' primer and a J-beta primer mix. One entry per CDR3 protein results from TCRdb running MiXCR on the 5' RACE reads. The sample lists hundreds of thousands of distinct CDR3 sequences; 52% were seen once. This receptor was identified in a woman aged 80 or older in good health. The gene calls are TRBV25-1 and TRBJ1-2, with D possibly being TRBD1 (5 bases). Sequencing used blood. The CDR3 spells CASSETAPYGYTF. As DNA, the CDR3 is TGTGCCAGCAGTGAGACAGCCCCCTATGGCTACACCTTC.